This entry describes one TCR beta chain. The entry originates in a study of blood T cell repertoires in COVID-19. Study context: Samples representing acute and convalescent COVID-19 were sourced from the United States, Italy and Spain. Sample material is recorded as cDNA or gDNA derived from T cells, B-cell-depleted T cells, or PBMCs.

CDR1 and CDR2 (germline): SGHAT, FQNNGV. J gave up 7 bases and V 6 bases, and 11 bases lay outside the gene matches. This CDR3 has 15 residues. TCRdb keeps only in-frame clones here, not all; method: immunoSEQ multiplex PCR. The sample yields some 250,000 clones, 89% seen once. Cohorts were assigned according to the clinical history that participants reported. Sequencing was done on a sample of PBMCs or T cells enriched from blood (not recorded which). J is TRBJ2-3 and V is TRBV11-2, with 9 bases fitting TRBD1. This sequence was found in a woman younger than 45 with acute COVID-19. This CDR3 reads CASRRPGTGSHTQYF. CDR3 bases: TGTGCCAGCAGGAGGCCCGGGACAGGGTCACATACGCAGTATTTT.